This TCR beta chain originates from a study of spatial heterogeneity in lung cancer. MiXCR was run by TCRdb on the 5' RACE reads, yielding one entry per CDR3 protein. The table has thousands of distinct CDR3 sequences, approximately 14% seen once. This clonotype came up many times. Its antigen is not known. This beta chain came through as a stray read in a library set up for alpha chains, and its size says little. The germline V gene encodes CDR1 LGHDT and CDR2 YNNKEL (reference sequence). This CDR3 has 16 residues. Trimming removed 0 bases from V and 3 bases from J; junction bases left unmatched: 6. Study-level findings and limits: Within tumors, counts of expanded alpha and beta TCRs tracked tumor mutation counts.

Time point given: sample taken at primary tumor resection. The origin of this receptor is a male donor with early-stage non-small cell lung cancer. V gene TRBV3-1 combines with J gene TRBJ2-7, with TRBD2 matching over 9 bases. This specimen consisted of lung tumor tissue, obtained at surgery. CDR3 nucleotides: TGTGCCAGCAGCCAAGACCCCAGCGGGAGGCACTACGAGCAGTACTTC. It encodes CASSQDPSGRHYEQYF.